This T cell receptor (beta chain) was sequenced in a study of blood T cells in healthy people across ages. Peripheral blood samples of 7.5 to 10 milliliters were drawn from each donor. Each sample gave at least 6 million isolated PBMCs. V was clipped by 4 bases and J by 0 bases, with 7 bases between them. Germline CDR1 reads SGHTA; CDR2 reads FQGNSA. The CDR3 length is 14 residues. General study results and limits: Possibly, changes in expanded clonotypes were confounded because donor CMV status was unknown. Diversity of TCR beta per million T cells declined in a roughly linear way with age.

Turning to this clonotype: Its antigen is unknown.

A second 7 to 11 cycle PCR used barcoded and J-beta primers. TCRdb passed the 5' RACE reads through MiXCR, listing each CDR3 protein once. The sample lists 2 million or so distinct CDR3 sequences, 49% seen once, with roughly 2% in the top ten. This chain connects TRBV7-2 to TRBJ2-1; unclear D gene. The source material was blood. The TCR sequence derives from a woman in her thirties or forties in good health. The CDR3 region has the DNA TGTGCCAGCAGCTCCAAGAGCTCCTACAATGAGCAGTTCTTC. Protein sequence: CASSSKSSYNEQFF.